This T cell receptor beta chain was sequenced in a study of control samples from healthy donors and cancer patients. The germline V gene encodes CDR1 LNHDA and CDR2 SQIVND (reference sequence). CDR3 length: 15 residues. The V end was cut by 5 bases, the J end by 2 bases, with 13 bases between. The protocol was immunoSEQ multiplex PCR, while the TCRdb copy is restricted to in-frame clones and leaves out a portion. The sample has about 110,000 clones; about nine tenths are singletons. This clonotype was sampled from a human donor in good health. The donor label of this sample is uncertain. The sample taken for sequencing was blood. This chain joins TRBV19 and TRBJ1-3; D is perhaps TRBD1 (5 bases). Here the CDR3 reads CASSFQGLAGNTIYF. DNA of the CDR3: TGTGCCAGTAGTTTCCAGGGTTTGGCTGGAAACACCATATATTTT. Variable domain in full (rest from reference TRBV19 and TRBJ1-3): DGGITQSPKYLFRKEGQNVTLSCEQNLNHDAMYWYRQDPGQGLRLIYYSQIVNDFQKGDIAEGYSVSREKKESFPLTVTSAQKNPTAFYLCASSFQGLAGNTIYFGEGSWLTVV.